These T cell receptor beta chains were read from a single sample in a study of cytomegalovirus exposure and HLA in healthy donors. Assay used: immunoSEQ multiplex PCR; TCRdb lists only in-frame clones, some missing. This table holds 99,000 or so clones, approximately 70% found once. The sequencing sample was made of PBMCs. Receptors originate from a man younger than 40 in good health and CMV-seronegative. Each CDR3 is given with its conserved first and last residue. D genes are given only for firm matches. Clone size is stated in some rows and not others, as once, few, many or a class when expanded.

cdr3_aa | cdr3_nt | j_call | v_call | clone_size | d_call
CASSPGTAGNTIYF | TGCGCCAGCAGCCCCGGGACAGCGGGAAACACCATATATTTT | TRBJ1-3 | TRBV5-1 | few | TRBD1
CASSLDLTGTGGSDGYTF | TGTGCCAGCAGCCTTGACCTCACCGGGACAGGGGGATCGGATGGCTACACCTTC | TRBJ1-2 | TRBV5-6 | - | TRBD1
CASSDSSGSSYEQYF | TGTGCCAGCAGTGACTCTAGCGGGAGCTCCTACGAGCAGTACTTC | TRBJ2-7 | TRBV2 | - | TRBD2
CASSPTGTANTEAFF | TGTGCCAGCTCACCAACCGGGACAGCGAACACTGAAGCTTTCTTT | TRBJ1-1 | TRBV18 | - | TRBD1
CAWATGASRAFF | TGTGCCTGGGCGACAGGGGCATCGCGGGCTTTCTTT | TRBJ1-1 | TRBV30 | - | TRBD1
CASTSRSGSGYEQYF | TGTGCCAGCACCTCTCGGAGCGGGAGCGGGTACGAGCAGTACTTC | TRBJ2-7 | TRBV28 | few | TRBD2
CASSVGLAGTGELFF | TGTGCCAGCAGCGTCGGACTAGCGGGAACCGGGGAGCTGTTTTTT | TRBJ2-2 | TRBV9 | - | TRBD2
CASSLGQGVTDTQYF | TGTGCCAGCAGCCTAGGACAGGGGGTCACAGATACGCAGTATTTT | TRBJ2-3 | TRBV7-9 | - | TRBD1
CASSQGMTGGAGANTEAFF | TGCGCCAGCAGCCAGGGGATGACAGGGGGCGCGGGAGCGAACACTGAAGCTTTCTTT | TRBJ1-1 | TRBV4-1 | once | TRBD1
CACNRQGVGSYEQYF | TGTGCCTGCAATCGACAGGGGGTGGGCTCCTACGAGCAGTACTTC | TRBJ2-7 | TRBV30 | - | TRBD1
CASSQEGETQYF | TGCGCCAGCAGCCAAGAAGGGGAAACGCAGTATTTT | TRBJ2-3 | TRBV4-1 | - | -
CASSISRTGGFQPQHF | TGTGCCAGTAGTATAAGCAGGACAGGGGGCTTCCAGCCCCAGCATTTT | TRBJ1-5 | TRBV19 | - | TRBD1
CASSFSRTAGELFF | TGTGCCAGTAGTTTCAGTCGGACAGCCGGGGAGCTGTTTTTT | TRBJ2-2 | TRBV19 | - | -
CSVELMGRASYNEQFF | TGCAGCGTTGAACTAATGGGCAGGGCCTCCTACAATGAGCAGTTCTTC | TRBJ2-1 | TRBV29-1 | - | -
CASSSLQENTEAFF | TGTGCCAGCAGCTCCTTACAGGAGAACACTGAAGCTTTCTTT | TRBJ1-1 | TRBV7-8 | once | -
CATTSGFPGNEQFF | TGTGCCACGACTAGCGGGTTCCCGGGGAATGAGCAGTTCTTC | TRBJ2-1 | TRBV2 | - | TRBD2
CAWSVLLAGAASNEQYF | TGTGCCTGGAGTGTTTTACTAGCGGGAGCCGCTTCCAACGAGCAGTACTTC | TRBJ2-7 | TRBV30 | - | TRBD2
CASSLKFGLADQETQYF | TGTGCCAGCAGTTTAAAATTCGGGCTAGCGGATCAAGAGACCCAGTACTTC | TRBJ2-5 | TRBV27 | - | TRBD2
CASAGLENTEAFF | TGTGCCAGCGCTGGACTGGAGAACACTGAAGCTTTCTTT | TRBJ1-1 | TRBV2 | - | -
CASRQGSGNTIYF | TGTGCCAGCAGACAGGGGTCTGGAAACACCATATATTTT | TRBJ1-3 | TRBV6-6 | - | TRBD1
CASSERDRNNSPLHF | TGTGCCAGCAGTGAACGGGACAGGAATAATTCACCCCTCCACTTT | TRBJ1-6 | TRBV25-1 | - | TRBD1
CASSPGGIATEAFF | TGTGCCAGCTCACCAGGGGGCATAGCCACTGAAGCTTTCTTT | TRBJ1-1 | TRBV18 | - | -
CASSLRGGRYEQYF | TGTGCCAGCAGTCTTCGGGGGGGACGCTACGAGCAGTACTTC | TRBJ2-7 | TRBV6-5 | - | TRBD2
CASSSQPGQGARWGKMNTEAFF | TGTGCCAGCAGCTCTCAACCGGGACAGGGGGCTAGATGGGGTAAGATGAACACTGAAGCTTTCTTT | TRBJ1-1 | TRBV7-3 | - | TRBD1
CASSLDSSGRSGDTQYF | TGTGCCAGCAGCTTAGATTCCAGCGGGAGGTCCGGAGATACGCAGTATTTT | TRBJ2-3 | TRBV11-3 | few | TRBD2
CASIGRLAGAPDTQYF | TGTGCCAGCATCGGTAGACTAGCGGGAGCCCCAGATACGCAGTATTTT | TRBJ2-3 | TRBV5-6 | - | TRBD2
CASSLDEQGARYYGYTF | TGTGCCAGCAGCTTAGACGAACAGGGGGCCCGATACTATGGCTACACCTTC | TRBJ1-2 | TRBV7-2 | - | TRBD1
CAWSPGGNTIYF | TGTGCCTGGAGTCCGGGTGGAAACACCATATATTTT | TRBJ1-3 | TRBV30 | - | -
CASSLILGQGARELFF | TGTGCCAGCAGCTTAATCTTGGGACAGGGGGCAAGGGAGCTGTTTTTT | TRBJ2-2 | TRBV7-3 | - | TRBD1
CASSDSMTRQFF | TGTGCCAGCAGTGACTCGATGACACGGCAGTTCTTC | TRBJ2-1 | TRBV6-4 | - | -
CASSWTGGQSNQPQHF | TGTGCCAGCAGTTGGACAGGGGGCCAAAGCAATCAGCCCCAGCATTTT | TRBJ1-5 | TRBV27 | few | TRBD1
CASSVGDNPGETQYF | TGTGCCAGCAGCGTAGGGGACAACCCGGGGGAGACCCAGTACTTC | TRBJ2-5 | TRBV9 | - | -
CASSLRTSGTGFNEQFF | TGTGCCAGCAGCTTACGCACTAGCGGGACGGGCTTCAATGAGCAGTTCTTC | TRBJ2-1 | TRBV7-3 | - | TRBD2
CASSLTGNTGELFF | TGTGCCAGCAGCCTGACAGGGAACACCGGGGAGCTGTTTTTT | TRBJ2-2 | TRBV7-6 | - | -
CAWSVEANYGYTF | TGTGCCTGGAGTGTAGAGGCAAACTATGGCTACACCTTC | TRBJ1-2 | TRBV30 | - | -
CASSLGLAGGNTGELFF | TGTGCCAGCAGCCTCGGACTAGCGGGAGGGAACACCGGGGAGCTGTTTTTT | TRBJ2-2 | TRBV5-4 | few | TRBD2
CASSSLGEPNEAFF | TGTGCCAGCAGCTCGCTTGGGGAGCCAAACGAAGCTTTCTTT | TRBJ1-1 | TRBV7-9 | - | -
CASSSVAGGYNEQFF | TGTGCCAGCAGTTCAGTAGCGGGAGGCTACAATGAGCAGTTCTTC | TRBJ2-1 | TRBV28 | - | TRBD2
CASSPPPGTGDGYTF | TGTGCCAGCAGCCCACCCCCCGGGACAGGGGATGGCTACACCTTC | TRBJ1-2 | TRBV5-6 | - | TRBD1
CASSKGTGDSYEQYF | TGTGCCAGCTCGAAAGGGACAGGGGATTCCTACGAGCAGTACTTC | TRBJ2-7 | TRBV18 | - | TRBD1
CAWNPGLASGELFF | TGTGCCTGGAATCCGGGACTAGCGAGCGGGGAGCTGTTTTTT | TRBJ2-2 | TRBV30 | - | TRBD2
CASSLLRANTEAFF | TGTGCCAGCAGCTTATTACGCGCGAACACTGAAGCTTTCTTT | TRBJ1-1 | TRBV7-2 | - | -
CASSLGQGVYNEQFF | TGTGCCAGCAGCTTGGGACAGGGGGTTTACAATGAGCAGTTCTTC | TRBJ2-1 | TRBV5-4 | few | TRBD1
CASSISSYNSPLHF | TGTGCCAGTAGTATTAGCTCCTATAATTCACCCCTCCACTTT | TRBJ1-6 | TRBV19 | - | -
CAIRDAGGEETQYF | TGTGCCATCAGGGACGCAGGGGGCGAAGAGACCCAGTACTTC | TRBJ2-5 | TRBV10-3 | - | TRBD1
CASSDQGLAPYNEQFF | TGTGCTAGCAGCGACCAAGGACTAGCGCCCTACAATGAGCAGTTCTTC | TRBJ2-1 | TRBV7-7 | - | TRBD2
CASSQDRATGELFF | TGCGCCAGCAGCCAAGATCGAGCCACCGGGGAGCTGTTTTTT | TRBJ2-2 | TRBV4-3 | few | -
CASSLAGGPYEQYF | TGTGCCAGCAGCTTAGCGGGTGGGCCTTACGAGCAGTACTTC | TRBJ2-7 | TRBV7-8 | - | -
CASSLGDTGFYGYTF | TGTGCCAGCAGCTTAGGGGATACAGGCTTCTATGGCTACACCTTC | TRBJ1-2 | TRBV7-9 | - | -
CASSRAGGYNQPQHF | TGTGCCAGCAGCAGGGCGGGCGGATACAATCAGCCCCAGCATTTT | TRBJ1-5 | TRBV11-2 | - | -
CASTQDILTEAFF | TGTGCCAGCACCCAGGATATTTTAACTGAAGCTTTCTTT | TRBJ1-1 | TRBV2 | - | -
CASSQVQAGGLSGANGLTF | TGCGCCAGCAGCCAAGTTCAAGCAGGGGGCCTCTCTGGGGCCAACGGCCTGACTTTC | TRBJ2-6 | TRBV4-3 | few | TRBD1
CASTLREIGDTQYF | TGTGCCAGCACCTTGCGGGAGATCGGGGATACGCAGTATTTT | TRBJ2-3 | TRBV7-8 | - | TRBD2
CASRSGGVFDGYTF | TGTGCCAGCAGATCAGGGGGAGTTTTCGATGGCTACACCTTC | TRBJ1-2 | TRBV6-1 | - | TRBD1
CASTSGQGARNEQYF | TGTGCCAGCACTAGCGGCCAGGGGGCGCGAAACGAGCAGTACTTC | TRBJ2-7 | TRBV27 | few | -
CASSLEGGNTEAFF | TGTGCCAGCAGCTTAGAAGGGGGGAACACTGAAGCTTTCTTT | TRBJ1-1 | TRBV7-9 | - | -
CASSPRQGYTGELFF | TGTGCCAGCAGCCCCCGACAGGGGTACACCGGGGAGCTGTTTTTT | TRBJ2-2 | TRBV14 | - | TRBD1
CASSHSPGEAFF | TGTGCCAGCAGCCATAGTCCCGGGGAAGCTTTCTTT | TRBJ1-1 | TRBV4-2 | once | -
CASGGGGHTGELFF | TGTGCCAGCGGCGGGGGGGGACACACCGGGGAGCTGTTTTTT | TRBJ2-2 | TRBV28 | - | TRBD2